The rows below give T cell receptor beta chains drawn from one sample of a study of control samples from healthy donors and cancer patients. Produced via immunoSEQ multiplex PCR; TCRdb's table is partial and in-frame only. The profile shows 400,000 to 500,000 clones, approximately 90% of them singletons. The sample taken for sequencing was PBMCs. The receptors come from a middle-aged man with head and neck cancer. CDR3s include the opening cysteine and the closing phenylalanine or tryptophan. The order of the fields is V gene, clone size, J gene, D gene, CDR3 DNA, CDR3 protein. D genes are given only for firm matches. Not all rows give a size; the values are once, few, many and, for expanded clones, a class.

TRBV5-4	NA	TRBJ1-4	TRBD1	TGTGCCAGCAGTCAGACAGGGTTTGATGAAAAACTGTTTTTT	CASSQTGFDEKLFF
TRBV7-2	NA	TRBJ2-7	NA	TGTGCCAGCAGCTTAGTTCCAGAATCCTACGAGCAGTACTTC	CASSLVPESYEQYF
TRBV4-1	NA	TRBJ2-2	NA	TGCGCCAGCAGCCAAGTACTGCACAGAGGGGAGCTGTTTTTT	CASSQVLHRGELFF
TRBV27	NA	TRBJ2-1	TRBD2	TGTGCCAGCAGCCCTGAAGCGGGGGGGTCCTACAATGAGCAGTTCTTC	CASSPEAGGSYNEQFF
TRBV6-1	NA	TRBJ2-7	NA	TGTGCCAGCAGTGAAGATAACGTCAACGAGCAGTACTTC	CASSEDNVNEQYF
TRBV4-1	few	TRBJ1-5	NA	TGCGCCAGCTCCACAAGAGCGAGCAATCAGCCCCAGCATTTT	CASSTRASNQPQHF
TRBV6-1	NA	TRBJ1-2	NA	TGTGCCAGCAGTGAAGCGGAAGGGCTGTATGGCTACACCTTC	CASSEAEGLYGYTF
TRBV7-2	NA	TRBJ2-1	NA	TGTGCCAGCAGCTTAGCTGGGAGAGAGCAGTTCTTC	CASSLAGREQFF
TRBV27	NA	TRBJ2-5	TRBD2	TGTGCCAGCAGTTTCGGGACTAGCGGGAGGGAGACCCAGTACTTC	CASSFGTSGRETQYF
TRBV4-3	NA	TRBJ1-6	TRBD1	TGCGCCAGCAGCCTCGGGACAGGGAATTCACCCCTCCACTTT	CASSLGTGNSPLHF
TRBV9	NA	TRBJ2-3	NA	TGTGCCAGCAGCGTAGCTGGCGCAGATACGCAGTATTTT	CASSVAGADTQYF
TRBV10-3	NA	TRBJ1-4	NA	TGTGCCACCGGGGACCTTGCCTTTACTACTAATGAAAAACTGTTTTTT	CATGDLAFTTNEKLFF
TRBV29-1	NA	TRBJ1-1	NA	TGCAGCGTTACCCTTTACACTGAAGCTTTCTTT	CSVTLYTEAFF
TRBV14	NA	TRBJ2-3	NA	TGTGCCAGCAGCCCCAAACCAGGGCAAATAGTAGATACGCAGTATTTT	CASSPKPGQIVDTQYF
TRBV9	NA	TRBJ2-1	TRBD1	TGTGCCAGCAGCGTAGACAGGGGGCCTCACAATGAGCAGTTCTTC	CASSVDRGPHNEQFF
TRBV10-3	NA	TRBJ1-1	TRBD1	TGTGCCATCAGACCGGGACAGGAGAACACTGAAGCTTTCTTT	CAIRPGQENTEAFF
TRBV27	NA	TRBJ2-7	NA	TGTGCCAGCAGTTGGGGGGCCTCCTACGAGCAGTACTTC	CASSWGASYEQYF
TRBV6-2/TRBV6-3	NA	TRBJ1-5	TRBD1	TGTGCCAGCAGTACAGGGGGCGCGGGGAATCAGCCCCAGCATTTT	CASSTGGAGNQPQHF
TRBV25-1	NA	TRBJ2-3	TRBD2	TGTGCCAGCAGTGACTCAGGACTAGGCCACCTCACAGATACGCAGTATTTT	CASSDSGLGHLTDTQYF
TRBV7-2	NA	TRBJ1-6	NA	TGTGCCAGCAGCTTACGAGGCAATTCACCCCTCCACTTT	CASSLRGNSPLHF
TRBV3-1/TRBV3-2	NA	TRBJ2-7	TRBD2	TGTGCCAGCAGCCGAGCGGGAGGGGCGAGCTCCTACGAGCAGTACTTC	CASSRAGGASSYEQYF
TRBV7-2	NA	TRBJ2-1	TRBD1	TGTGCCAGCAGCTTTACCGGGACAGGGTCGAGCAATGAGCAGTTCTTC	CASSFTGTGSSNEQFF
TRBV28	NA	TRBJ2-7	NA	TGTGCCAGCAGGCCCGGGGGAGTAGCGGACTCCTACGAGCAGTACTTC	CASRPGGVADSYEQYF